The rows below give T cell receptor beta chains drawn from one sample of a study of vaccination effects on CD4 cells after COVID-19. These receptors lack a known antigen. Only in-frame clones appear in the TCRdb table, and some are missing; sequencing was by immunoSEQ multiplex PCR. This table holds roughly 41,000 clones, about 67% found once. The input for sequencing was CD4+ T cells from PBMCs cultured without peptide, taken after COVID-19 vaccination. The receptor set was obtained from a human donor who received a COVID-19 vaccine. CDR3s include the opening cysteine and the closing phenylalanine or tryptophan.

v_gene	CDR3aa
TRBV3-1/TRBV3-2	CASSQDGTSGADEQYF
TRBV11-2	CASSLDWNQETQYF
TRBV7-2	CASSPKRGGVQETQYF
TRBV12-3/TRBV12-4	CASHFTGELFF
TRBV10-3	CAIQGGGFTNYGYTF
TRBV7-9	CASSWGQGGYEQYF
TRBV9	CASSVGIGENQPQHF
TRBV10-3	CAISESIGTSGKETQYF
TRBV5-1	CASSIGTGFLYEQFF
TRBV7-9	CASSSGTGAETQYF
TRBV4-1	CASSQVILGRRSTDTQYF
TRBV12-2	CASRCGTSGSLYEQYF
TRBV10-2	CASRVGQGSETQYF
TRBV24-1	CATSPPSGEQFF
TRBV11-2	CASSGRIMNTEAFF
TRBV5-1	CASSRGTTTYEQYF
TRBV10-1	CASSESGTFGNTIYF
TRBV3-1/TRBV3-2	CASSQDPGLQPQHF
TRBV7-8	CASSLVILAGGETQYF
TRBV19	CASSKGRGRLSSYEQYF
TRBV2	CASSEQGQPAEKLFF
TRBV6-5	CASHRGPGANVLTF
TRBV14	CASSPRVLSYNEQFF
TRBV5-1	CASSSIPSTDTQYF
TRBV3-1/TRBV3-2	CASSRSGSGTDTQYF
TRBV6-5	CASSYQIAGDNEQFF
TRBV11-2	CASSSVSRGSIRKTQYF
TRBV18	CASSRSGTGDSEQYF
TRBV5-1	CASSTGLAGNTDTQYF
TRBV18	CASSPDRGSNQPQHF
TRBV4-1	CASRPLAGEQFF
TRBV27	CASSLLTNYRSGANVLTF
TRBV10-2	CASTGTRGQPQHF
TRBV18	CASSPGGGNQPQHF
TRBV2	CASSDVTVGETQYF
TRBV6-1	CASSEEWRSGYTF
TRBV11-2	CASSLGDQPQHF
TRBV10-2	CASRAGGIGGADTEAFF
TRBV11-2	CASSPRSGTSTDTQYF
TRBV11-3	CASSDSGGGYNEQFF
TRBV19	CASSIAGSLLYGYTF
TRBV2	CAGGTSGTSTDTQYF